The 29 T cell receptor beta chains below all came from one sample that was sequenced in a study of CD8+ T cells in alopecia areata. As to treatment: oral pan-JAK inhibitor, 5-10 mg twice daily. TCR sequencing used cDNA made by reverse transcription of extracted RNA. Method: immunoSEQ multiplex PCR; TCRdb's copy keeps in-frame clones and lacks some. This sample has around 200,000 clones, with 45% to 65% found just once. The source material was CD4+ T cells sorted from blood, sampled at week 4, from a patient treated with tofacitinib. The source is a human donor with alopecia areata.

V and J are TRBV5-1 and TRBJ1-5, with unresolved D. The V end was cut by 4 bases, the J end by 0 bases, with 11 bases between. This CDR3 contains 15 residues. Germline-derived CDR1 and CDR2 are SGHRS and YFSETQ. DNA for the CDR3: TGCGCCAGCAGCCTTACCGGGTCTAGCAATCAGCCCCAGCATTTT. Translation gives CASSLTGSSNQPQHF.

A word on this clone: An end of the junction differs from the germline gene, which may be a read error. V usage is TRBV27 and J usage is TRBJ1-2; 8 nucleotides align to TRBD1. In germline, CDR1 is MNHEY, CDR2 SMNVEV (reference sequence). The CDR3 contains 15 residues. CDR3 sequence (DNA): TGTGCCAGCAGTTTATGGGACAGGACTAAGTATGGCTACACCTTC. Translating it yields CASSLWDRTKYGYTF.

The V and J genes are TRBV29-1 and TRBJ2-7; D not resolved. This CDR3 has 12 amino acids. Germline CDR1 is SQVTM and CDR2 is ANQGSEA. V lost 3 bases, J lost 1 base, and 7 bases lay in between. CDR3 sequence: CSVEGPSYEQYF. The CDR3 bases are TGCAGCGTTGAGGGTCCTTCCTACGAGCAGTACTTC.

The chain joins TRBV4-1 to TRBJ2-1, with D perhaps being TRBD1 or TRBD2 (5 bases each). V was shortened by 0 bases and J by 13 bases, with 10 bases between the two germline ends. The CDR3 has 12 residues. Germline CDR1 is MGHRA and CDR2 is YSYEKL. CDR3 sequence reads: CASSQEQGPQFF. Here the CDR3 DNA reads TGCGCCAGCAGCCAAGAGCAGGGACCCCAGTTCTTC.

The chain uses TRBV6-1 and TRBJ1-4, with D perhaps matching TRBD1 (6 bases). This CDR3 is 15 amino acids long. Trimming took off 6 bases at V and 0 bases at J, with 11 bases between the two ends. Germline assignment: CDR1 MNHNS and CDR2 SASEGT. The chain's CDR3 is CASSFGQSTNEKLFF. DNA of the CDR3: TGTGCCAGCAGCTTCGGACAGTCAACTAATGAAAAACTGTTTTTT.

The V gene is TRBV2, the J gene TRBJ2-5, with 12 bases fitting TRBD2. The ends lost 6 bases at V and 2 bases at J; junction bases unmatched: 4. Germline CDR1 and CDR2: SNHLY and FYNNEI. The CDR3 is 15 amino acids. DNA for the CDR3: TGTGCCAGCAGCCGACTAGCGGGAGCACAAGAGACCCAGTACTTC. Translated: CASSRLAGAQETQYF.

This chain links TRBV30 with TRBJ2-7; D not certain. CDR1 is GTSNPN, CDR2 SVGIG, per germline (reference sequence). Trimming removed 5 bases at V and 6 bases at J, with 11 bases between. The CDR3 covers 11 residues. The CDR3 region is CAWGRSGEQYF. The CDR3 coding sequence is TGTGCCTGGGGCCGGTCTGGCGAGCAGTACTTC.

The rearrangement uses TRBV7-9 and TRBJ2-7; 8 nucleotides match TRBD2. V was pared by 5 bases and J by 4 bases, with 10 bases of the junction left unmatched. Germline CDR1 is SEHNR and CDR2 is FQNEAQ (reference sequence). The CDR3 is 15 residues long. CDR3 in DNA: TGTGCCAGCAGCCCCCCTGGCGGGAGGCAGTACGAGCAGTACTTC. Its translation: CASSPPGGRQYEQYF.

The chain recombines TRBV7-2 with TRBJ2-7, with 10 bases fitting TRBD1. The CDR3 extends over 13 amino acids. Germline CDR1 and CDR2: SGHTA and FQGNSA. With 5 bases clipped from V and 5 bases from J, the junction kept 3 bases outside the gene matches. CDR3 nucleotide sequence: TGTGCCAGCAGCCCGGACAGGGGGGACGAGCAGTACTTC. This codes for CASSPDRGDEQYF.

The V call is TRBV5-1, the J call TRBJ1-2; 11 nucleotides line up with TRBD1. Germline assignment: CDR1 SGHRS and CDR2 YFSETQ. This CDR3 is built from 15 residues. Trimming removed 1 base from V and 8 bases from J; junction bases left unmatched: 7. DNA for the CDR3: TGCGCCAGCAGCTTGTCGGGACAGGGGGTGAGCGGCTACACCTTC. Translating gives CASSLSGQGVSGYTF. Combining the CDR3 with reference TRBV5-1 and TRBJ1-2 gives the whole variable domain KAGVTQTPRYLIKTRGQQVTLSCSPISGHRSVSWYQQTPGQGLQFLFEYFSETQRNKGNFPGRFSGRQFSNSRSEMNVSTLELGDSALYLCASSLSGQGVSGYTFGSGTRLTVV.

The chain employs TRBV5-6 and TRBJ2-2, with D perhaps TRBD1 (5 bases). V was clipped by 4 bases and J by 5 bases, with 12 bases between them. This CDR3 has 14 residues. Germline CDR1 reads SGHDT; CDR2 reads YYEEEE. CDR3: CASSPGPRTGELFF. In DNA, the CDR3 is TGTGCCAGCAGCCCAGGGCCGAGGACCGGGGAGCTGTTTTTT.

To note about this clone: The junction shows a germline mismatch at one end, possibly a read error. The genes are TRBV30 and TRBJ1-1, with D perhaps matching TRBD1 (5 bases). Per germline, CDR1 GTSNPN and CDR2 SVGIG (reference sequence). The CDR3 is made up of 12 amino acids. CDR3 in DNA: TGTGCCCGGAGTGGGGGAGGGCCTGAAGCTTTCTTT. Residues: CARSGGGPEAFF.

This clone was detected only a few times. Other DNA sequences in the same sample also yield this CDR3. The gene calls are TRBV29-1 and TRBJ2-6; maybe TRBD2 (5 bases). Trimming pared 3 bases from V and 3 bases from J, leaving 6 bases between. Germline lookup yields CDR1 SQVTM and CDR2 ANQGSEA. CDR3 length: 13 residues. The CDR3 DNA reads as TGCAGCGTTGAGGGGAGTGGGGCCAACGTCCTGACTTTC. Its protein product is CSVEGSGANVLTF.

This sequence joins TRBV19 and TRBJ2-6; a possible D gene is TRBD1 (5 bases). This CDR3 has 14 residues. V lost 4 bases to trimming and J lost 4 bases, with 8 bases between them. Germline V lookup: CDR1 LNHDA, CDR2 SQIVND (reference sequence). The CDR3 DNA follows: TGTGCCAGTAGTAGGGGCGAAGGGGCCAACGTCCTGACTTTC. Its translation is CASSRGEGANVLTF.

Remarks on this clone: A much larger clone lies one base from this, so it may be a read error. V and J are TRBV2 and TRBJ2-3, with D tentatively TRBD1 (6 bases). In germline, CDR1 is SNHLY, CDR2 FYNNEI. The CDR3 spans 13 residues. V lost 5 bases to trimming and J lost 2 bases, with 8 bases between them. CDR3 coding DNA: TGTGCCAGCAGTAGGGACAACACAGATACGCAGTATTTT. Amino acid sequence: CASSRDNTDTQYF.

This clone was detected only a few times. The rearrangement links TRBV29-1 to TRBJ2-1, with TRBD2 identical over 7 bases. Germline V lookup: CDR1 SQVTM, CDR2 ANQGSEA. This CDR3 comprises 15 residues. The V and J ends lost 2 bases and 4 bases, in that order; junction bases with no gene match: 8. This chain's CDR3 is CSVESVSGIYNEQFF. The CDR3 region has the DNA TGCAGCGTTGAATCTGTCAGCGGGATTTACAATGAGCAGTTCTTC.

This clone appeared many times. The chain is built from TRBV30 and TRBJ2-1; 7 positions match TRBD2. The CDR3 is made up of 11 amino acids. Germline V gene sequence: CDR1 GTSNPN, CDR2 SVGIG (reference sequence). Germline trimming cut 8 bases from V and 9 bases from J; bases unmatched to any gene: 7. The CDR3 loop reads CATRLAGEQFF. CDR3 in DNA: TGTGCCACCAGACTAGCTGGTGAGCAGTTCTTC.

The table lists this clone with a few counts. This sequence joins TRBV30 and TRBJ1-3; 7 bases map to TRBD1. This CDR3 has 12 amino acids. CDR1 GTSNPN and CDR2 SVGIG come from the germline V gene (reference sequence). Trimming cost V 8 bases and J 0 bases; bases outside gene matches: 1. CDR3 nucleotides: TGTGCCGGACAGGTCTCTGGAAACACCATATATTTT. Translated, it gives CAGQVSGNTIYF.

The chain combines TRBV9 with TRBJ2-7, with 7 bases aligning to TRBD1. V lost 4 bases and J lost 2; bases outside the gene matches: 6. The CDR3 runs to 14 residues. CDR1 is SGDLS and CDR2 is YYNGEE in the germline V gene. The CDR3 spells CASSSSGTAYEQYF. In nucleotides, the CDR3 is TGTGCCAGCAGCTCTTCCGGGACAGCCTACGAGCAGTACTTC.

The chain has TRBV29-1 and TRBJ2-5; 12 nucleotides match TRBD2. V lost 7 bases to trimming and J lost 7 bases; unmatched junction nucleotides: 10. This CDR3 comprises 14 residues. The germline V gene encodes CDR1 SQVTM and CDR2 ANQGSEA. The CDR3 bases are TGCAGCGCCAGGCTAGCGGGAGGGCCGTCGACCCAGTACTTC. Protein: CSARLAGGPSTQYF.

The chain uses TRBV7-3 and TRBJ1-2; D remains unclear. The CDR3 spans 15 residues. Per germline, CDR1 SGHTA and CDR2 FQGTGA. With 3 bases removed from V and 2 bases from J, the gap between germline ends came to 13 bases. CDR3: CASSFPGRGNYGYTF. The CDR3 DNA follows: TGTGCCAGCAGCTTCCCTGGGCGGGGAAACTATGGCTACACCTTC. Full variable domain (remainder filled in from reference TRBV7-3 and TRBJ1-2): GAGVSQTPSNKVTEKGKYVELRCDPISGHTALYWYRQSLGQGPEFLIYFQGTGAADDSGLPNDRFFAVRPEGSVSTLKIQRTERGDSAVYLCASSFPGRGNYGYTFGSGTRLTVV.

This sequence joins TRBV18 and TRBJ2-5, with 8 bases matching TRBD2. The CDR3 covers 16 residues. The V gene end was trimmed by 1 base and the J gene end by 5 bases; junction bases not matched to a gene: 9. The germline CDR1 and CDR2 sequences are KGHSH and LQKENI. CDR3 DNA sequence: TGTGCCAGCTCACCACGTATGGCGGGAGGCGGTGAGACCCAGTACTTC. It specifies CASSPRMAGGGETQYF.

V and J are TRBV4-2 and TRBJ2-3; 7 bases fit TRBD2. The CDR3 runs to 16 residues. Germline V lookup: CDR1 LGHNA, CDR2 YNFKEQ. Unmatched junction bases numbered 6, after V lost 0 bases and J lost 3 bases. The CDR3 coding sequence is TGTGCCAGCAGCCAAGATGGCGGTAGCGGGACAGATACGCAGTATTTT. It codes for CASSQDGGSGTDTQYF.

Points on this clone: This sample includes further DNA sequences coding for the same CDR3. This rearrangement joins TRBV30 to TRBJ1-1; the D is unclear. Germline CDR1 GTSNPN, CDR2 SVGIG (reference sequence). The CDR3 runs to 13 residues. V dropped 3 bases and J dropped 1 base, with 9 bases sitting between them. CDR3 DNA: TGTGCCTGGAGCAGGACGGAGAACACTGAAGCTTTCTTT. Translated: CAWSRTENTEAFF.

This chain links TRBV28 with TRBJ2-6; D possibly corresponds to TRBD1 (5 bases). The CDR3 is 14 amino acids. CDR1 and CDR2 (germline): MDHEN, SYDVKM. Trimming stripped 5 bases from V and 3 bases from J, with 8 bases between. DNA of the CDR3: TGTGCCAGCAGTGAAAGGGGTGGGGCCAACGTCCTGACTTTC. Translated: CASSERGGANVLTF.

The V call is TRBV7-2, the J call TRBJ2-7, with 11 positions matching TRBD2. Germline assignment: CDR1 SGHTA and CDR2 FQGNSA. This CDR3 has 17 amino acids. The V and J ends lost 1 base and 5 bases, in that order; junction bases with no gene match: 10. The DNA of the CDR3 is TGTGCCAGCAGCTTAGTAGGCACTAGCGGGAGTCAGGACGAGCAGTACTTC. Translating it yields CASSLVGTSGSQDEQYF.

With respect to this clone: The sample carries other DNA sequences with the same CDR3. This chain connects TRBV7-2 to TRBJ2-5, with TRBD2 as a possible D gene (5 bases). Between the trimmed V and J ends, which lost 0 bases and 4 bases, there was a span of 9 bases. Germline-derived CDR1 and CDR2 are SGHTA and FQGNSA. The CDR3 contains 14 residues. The CDR3 protein is CASSLAGVRETQYF. The CDR3, as DNA: TGTGCCAGCAGCTTAGCGGGAGTGAGAGAGACCCAGTACTTC.

The rearrangement links TRBV5-1 to TRBJ2-1; 10 bases are shared with TRBD2. V lost 4 bases, J lost 6 bases, and 7 bases stayed unmatched. CDR1 SGHRS and CDR2 YFSETQ come from the germline V gene. The length of the CDR3 is 15 residues. CDR3 region: CASSRLAGVVNEQFF. The DNA for the CDR3 is TGCGCCAGCAGCCGCCTAGCGGGAGTTGTCAATGAGCAGTTCTTC.

J is TRBJ2-3 and V is TRBV29-1; D is perhaps TRBD2 (6 bases). Germline values: CDR1 SQVTM, CDR2 ANQGSEA. The germline V and J ends were trimmed by 7 bases and 0 bases, with 17 bases remaining between them. The CDR3 runs 15 residues. The CDR3 reads CSAKPGGTSTDTQYF. For the CDR3, the DNA is TGCAGCGCCAAACCCGGGGGTACTAGCACAGATACGCAGTATTTT.